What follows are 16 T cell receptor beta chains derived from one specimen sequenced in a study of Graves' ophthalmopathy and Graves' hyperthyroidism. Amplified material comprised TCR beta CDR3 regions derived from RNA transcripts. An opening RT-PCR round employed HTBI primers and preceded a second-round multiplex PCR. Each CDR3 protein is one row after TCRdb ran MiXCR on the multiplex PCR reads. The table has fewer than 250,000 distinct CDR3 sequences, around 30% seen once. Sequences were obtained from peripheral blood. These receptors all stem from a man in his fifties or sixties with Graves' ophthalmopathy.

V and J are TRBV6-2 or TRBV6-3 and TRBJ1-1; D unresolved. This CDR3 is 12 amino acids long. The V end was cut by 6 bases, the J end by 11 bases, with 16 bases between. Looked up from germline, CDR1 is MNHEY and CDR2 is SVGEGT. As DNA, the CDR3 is TGTGCCAGCAGCGACGCCGCCCACGGGGCTTTCTTT. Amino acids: CASSDAAHGAFF.

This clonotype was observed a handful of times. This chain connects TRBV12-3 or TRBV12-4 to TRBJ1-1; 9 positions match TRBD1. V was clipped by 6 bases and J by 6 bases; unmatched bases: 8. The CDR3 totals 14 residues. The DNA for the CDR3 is TGTGCCAGCAGACAGGGGGCTTCGATCTCTGAAGCTTTCTTT. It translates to CASRQGASISEAFF.

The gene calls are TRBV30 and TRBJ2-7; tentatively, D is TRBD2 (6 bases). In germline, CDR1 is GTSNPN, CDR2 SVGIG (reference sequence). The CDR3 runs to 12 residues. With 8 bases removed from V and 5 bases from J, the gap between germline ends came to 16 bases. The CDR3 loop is CAGGTAVHEQYF. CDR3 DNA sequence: TGTGCCGGCGGGACCGCCGTCCACGAGCAGTACTTC. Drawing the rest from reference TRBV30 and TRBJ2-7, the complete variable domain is SQTIHQWPATLVQPVGSPLSLECTVEGTSNPNLYWYRQAAGRGLQLLFYSVGIGQISSEVPQNLSASRPQDRQFILSSKKLLLSDSGFYLCAGGTAVHEQYFGPGTRLTVT.

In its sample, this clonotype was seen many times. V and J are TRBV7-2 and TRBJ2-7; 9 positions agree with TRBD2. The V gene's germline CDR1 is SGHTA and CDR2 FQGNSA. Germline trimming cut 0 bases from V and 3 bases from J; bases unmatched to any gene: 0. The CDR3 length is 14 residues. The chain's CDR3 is CASSLALAGYEQYF. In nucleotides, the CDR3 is TGTGCCAGCAGCTTAGCACTAGCGGGCTACGAGCAGTACTTC.

For the CDR3, the DNA is TGTGCCTGGAAACACGGGGCTAACTATGGCTACACCTTC. As protein: CAWKHGANYGYTF. J is TRBJ1-2 and V is TRBV30; no firm D call. Germline V gene lookup returns CDR1 GTSNPN and CDR2 SVGIG (reference sequence). The length of the CDR3 is 13 residues. V lost 4 bases to trimming and J lost 0 bases, with 9 bases between them.

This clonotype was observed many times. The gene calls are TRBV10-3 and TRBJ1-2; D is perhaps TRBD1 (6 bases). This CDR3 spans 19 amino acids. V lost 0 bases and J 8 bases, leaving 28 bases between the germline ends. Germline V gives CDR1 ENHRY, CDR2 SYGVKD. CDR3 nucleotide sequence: TGTGCCATCAGTGAGTCGGTTATTCCCCGTGGCAGGGGAGAAAAGGGCTACACCTTC. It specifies CAISESVIPRGRGEKGYTF.

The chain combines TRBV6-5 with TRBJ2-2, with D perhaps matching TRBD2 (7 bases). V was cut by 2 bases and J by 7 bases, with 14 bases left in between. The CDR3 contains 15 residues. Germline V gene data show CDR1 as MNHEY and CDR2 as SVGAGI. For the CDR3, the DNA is TGTGCCAGCAGTTACCTAGGGGGGGCTGGCGGGGAGCTGTTTTTT. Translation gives CASSYLGGAGGELFF.

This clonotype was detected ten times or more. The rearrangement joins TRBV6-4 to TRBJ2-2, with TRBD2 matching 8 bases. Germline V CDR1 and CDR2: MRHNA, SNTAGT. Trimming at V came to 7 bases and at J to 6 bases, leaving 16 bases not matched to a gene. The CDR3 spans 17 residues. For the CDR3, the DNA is TGTGCCAGCACGCGGGGGAAAGGGGGACTAGTTTCCGGGGAGCTGTTTTTT. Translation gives CASTRGKGGLVSGELFF.

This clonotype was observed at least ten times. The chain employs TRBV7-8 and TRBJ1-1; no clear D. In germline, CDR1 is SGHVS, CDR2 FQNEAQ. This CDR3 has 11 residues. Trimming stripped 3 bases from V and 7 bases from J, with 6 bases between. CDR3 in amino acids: CASSFKSEAFF. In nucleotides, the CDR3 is TGTGCCAGCAGCTTTAAAAGTGAAGCTTTCTTT.

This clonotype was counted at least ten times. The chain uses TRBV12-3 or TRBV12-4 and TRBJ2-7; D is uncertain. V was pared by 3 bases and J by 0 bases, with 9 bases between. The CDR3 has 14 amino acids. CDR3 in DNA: TGTGCCAGCAGTTTGTCTAGTTTCTCCTACGAGCAGTACTTC. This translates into CASSLSSFSYEQYF.

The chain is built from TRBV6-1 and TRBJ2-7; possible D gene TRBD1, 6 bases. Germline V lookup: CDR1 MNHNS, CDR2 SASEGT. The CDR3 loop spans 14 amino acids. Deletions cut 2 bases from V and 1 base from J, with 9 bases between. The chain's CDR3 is CASSERDTSYEQYF. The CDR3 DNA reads TGTGCCAGCAGTGAACGGGACACATCCTACGAGCAGTACTTC.

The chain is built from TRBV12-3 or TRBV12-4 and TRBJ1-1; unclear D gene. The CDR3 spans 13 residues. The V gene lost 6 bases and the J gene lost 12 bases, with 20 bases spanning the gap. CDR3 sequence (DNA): TGTGCCAGCAGCTCCACCGTCACGCGTTTATCTTTCTTT. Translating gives CASSSTVTRLSFF.

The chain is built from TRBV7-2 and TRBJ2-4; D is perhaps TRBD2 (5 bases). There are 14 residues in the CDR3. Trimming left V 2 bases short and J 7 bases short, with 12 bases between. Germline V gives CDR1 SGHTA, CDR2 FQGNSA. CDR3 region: CASSLLPGWNIQYF. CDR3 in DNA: TGTGCCAGCAGCTTATTACCGGGATGGAACATTCAGTACTTC.

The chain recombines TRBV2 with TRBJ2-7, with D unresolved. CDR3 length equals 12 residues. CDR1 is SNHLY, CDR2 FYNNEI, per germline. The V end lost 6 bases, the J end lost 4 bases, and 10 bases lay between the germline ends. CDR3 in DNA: TGTGCCAGCAGGGAAAACCGGTACGAGCAGTACTTC. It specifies CASRENRYEQYF. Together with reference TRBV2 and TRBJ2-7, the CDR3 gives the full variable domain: EPEVTQTPSHQVTQMGQEVILRCVPISNHLYFYWYRQILGQKVEFLVSFYNNEISEKSEIFDDQFSVERPDGSNFTLKIRSTKLEDSAMYFCASRENRYEQYFGPGTRLTVT.

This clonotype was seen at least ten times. The chain's CDR3 is CASSNGTLEAFF. The CDR3 bases are TGTGCCAGCAGTAATGGTACCCTTGAAGCTTTCTTT. The chain carries TRBV12-3 or TRBV12-4 and TRBJ1-1; D remains unclear. CDR3 length equals 12 residues. Trimming stripped 5 bases from V and 7 bases from J, with 11 bases between.

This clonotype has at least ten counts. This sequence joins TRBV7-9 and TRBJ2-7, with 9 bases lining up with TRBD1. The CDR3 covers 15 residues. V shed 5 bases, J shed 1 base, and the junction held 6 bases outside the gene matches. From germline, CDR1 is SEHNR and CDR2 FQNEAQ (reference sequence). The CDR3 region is CASSNYGQGSYEQYF. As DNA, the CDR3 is TGTGCCAGCAGCAACTACGGACAGGGGTCCTACGAGCAGTACTTC. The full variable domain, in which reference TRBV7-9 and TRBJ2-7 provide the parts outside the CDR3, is DTGVSQNPRHKITKRGQNVTFRCDPISEHNRLYWYRQTLGQGPEFLTYFQNEAQLEKSRLLSDRFSAERPKGSFSTLEIQRTEQGDSAMYLCASSNYGQGSYEQYFGPGTRLTVT.